This TCR beta chain was identified during a study of graft-versus-host responses after intestinal transplantation (dated by TCRdb to 2020 to 2023). Looking at the study overall: Recipients received multivisceral, liver-intestinal, or isolated intestinal transplants. After intestinal transplantation, graft-versus-host and host-versus-graft alloreactive T cell clones in the graft, circulation and bone marrow were tracked using bulk TCR-beta CDR3 sequencing. Every recipient was given anti-thymocyte globulin induction, followed by about three years of maintenance tacrolimus and steroids. Samples from a few later patients were sequenced in-house on an Illumina MiSeq with MiXCR processing rather than by the commercial service. Donor T cell macrochimerism was defined as a peak of at least 4% donor T cells among recipient peripheral blood mononuclear cells. To identify alloreactive clones, pre-transplant mixed lymphocyte reaction products were sequenced and then compared with unstimulated pre-transplant donor and recipient T cells. A cohort of about 26 intestinal transplant recipients, including one retransplant, was enrolled, and a few patients lacking pretransplant specimens were excluded. Overall study outcomes, separate from this receptor: Early after transplant, peak levels of circulating GvH clones were associated with declines in HvG clones. GvH clones were detected in recipient bone marrow, and some of these GvH clones were observed earlier in ileal mucosa or blood, consistent with an intestinal mucosal origin. The relatively low number and heterogeneity of intestinal transplant patients limited the conclusions. High GvH to HvG T cell clonal ratios were observed in the allografts of patients with donor T cell macrochimerism.

The library was prepared using the immunoSEQ multiplex PCR assay. In most patients, genomic DNA was isolated using the Qiagen DNeasy Blood and Tissue Kit and sent frozen to Adaptive Biotechnologies for TCR sequencing. For most patients, genomic DNA was subjected to high-throughput TCR-beta CDR3 sequencing by Adaptive Biotechnologies. For the original study's pipeline: TCR sequencing data for 18 patients were retrieved from Adaptive's ImmunoSEQ software; a few other patients were processed with MiXCR and VDJtools. CD4 versus CD8 sorting errors were corrected by removing sequences found in both subsets at a frequency ratio below 5:1. CDR3 nucleotide sequences shared between donor and recipient were removed because the origin of such sequences could not be assigned. To count as alloreactive, a clone needed at least 2-fold expansion over unstimulated cells and a minimum CFSE-low frequency of 0.002% (template counts) or 0.001% (read counts). Clones were considered mappable if detected in sequenced pre-transplant spleen, lymph node, or MLR CFSE-low populations of the donor or recipient. The cumulative frequency of alloreactive clones was calculated as a percentage of all sequences, weighted by copy number. In TCRdb, the immuneACCESS table is reduced to in-frame sequences with V and J assigned. These tables do not hold every clone; where another copy was compared, an unresolved V gene accounts for under half, and the others remain unexplained. From that table come the V and J calls and clone size; the DNA was used to work out D and trimming. This sample comprises some 48,000 clones, 85% to 95% of them detected only once. The ten biggest clones cover about 0.23% of the sample.

Details on this clone: Its target antigen remains unknown. Per-base qualities were not stored, and no clone one base away is much larger.

The time point label for this specimen denotes: cells obtained before transplantation from donor or recipient. CD3+CD4+ and CD3+CD8+ populations were FACS-sorted from unstimulated pre-transplant donor and recipient cells taken from spleen or lymph nodes. Sequences SGHTA (CDR1) and FQGNSA (CDR2) are obtained from the germline V gene. V is cut by 4 bases and J by 3 bases, and the space between the germline ends is 13 bases. Including the terminal cysteine and phenylalanine, the CDR3 comprises 14 residues. The read is trimmed to its CDR3 DNA, 42 bases read in frame from base 1. This receptor was taken from a human donor who was the organ donor for an intestinal transplant. The sample consisted of unstimulated CD8+ T cells sorted from spleen or lymph node cells, taken before transplant. Rearrangement joined TRBV7-2 to TRBJ2-7; the D gene is not confidently resolved. The CDR3 sequence is CASSYINGIYEQYF. The DNA reads as follows: TGTGCCAGCAGCTATATAAATGGTATCTACGAGCAGTACTTC.